The T cell receptor (beta chain) under discussion was sequenced for a study of T cells in Graves' hyperthyroidism and ophthalmopathy. Amplified TCR beta CDR3 regions derived from RNA transcripts. When the TCR CDR3 underwent first-round RT-PCR, the HTBI primer set was used. TCRdb itself ran the multiplex PCR reads through MiXCR, one entry per CDR3 protein. This sample has about 500,000 distinct CDR3 sequences, with approximately 17% found just once. This clonotype was counted only a few times. Germline trimming cut 4 bases from V and 7 bases from J; bases unmatched to any gene: 17. Germline values: CDR1 SGHKS, CDR2 YYEKEE (reference sequence). This CDR3 region has 19 residues. Each diagnosis drew on symptoms, thyroxine, TRAb, thyroid ultrasound and orbital computed tomography findings. From 8.5 to 10 ml of fresh peripheral blood, PBMCs were isolated.

The receptor's source is a woman in her late teens or twenties with Graves' ophthalmopathy. V and J are TRBV5-5 and TRBJ2-7; TRBD2 matches 16 bases. The sample consisted of blood. The CDR3 bases are TGTGCCAGCAGCGTAGAAGGGACTAGCGGGGGGGACCTTCTGAGAGAGCAGTACTTC. The encoded protein is CASSVEGTSGGDLLREQYF.